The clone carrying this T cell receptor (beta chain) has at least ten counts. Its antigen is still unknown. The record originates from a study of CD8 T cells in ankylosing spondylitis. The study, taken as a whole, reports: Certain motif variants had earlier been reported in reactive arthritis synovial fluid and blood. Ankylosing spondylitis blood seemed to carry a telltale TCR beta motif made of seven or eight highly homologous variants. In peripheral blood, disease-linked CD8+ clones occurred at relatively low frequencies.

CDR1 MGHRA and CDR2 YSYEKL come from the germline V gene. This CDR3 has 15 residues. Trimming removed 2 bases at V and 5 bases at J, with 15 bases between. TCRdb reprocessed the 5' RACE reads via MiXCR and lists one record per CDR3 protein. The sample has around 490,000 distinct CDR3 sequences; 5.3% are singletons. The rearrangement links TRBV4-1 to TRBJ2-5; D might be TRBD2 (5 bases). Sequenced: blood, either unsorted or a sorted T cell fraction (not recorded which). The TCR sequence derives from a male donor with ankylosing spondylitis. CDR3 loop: CASSQRGLGGETQYF. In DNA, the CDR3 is TGCGCCAGCAGCCAACGAGGGTTAGGAGGCGAGACCCAGTACTTC.